This T cell receptor beta chain was identified during a study of lymphopenia after photon versus proton radiotherapy. Assay used: immunoSEQ multiplex PCR; TCRdb lists only in-frame clones, some missing. The data contain around 29,000 clones, approximately 93% of them singletons. Germline V CDR1 and CDR2: LNHDA, SQIVND (reference sequence). V gave up 5 bases and J gave up 3 bases; unmatched junction bases: 7. This CDR3 spans 15 amino acids. This clone was seen only a few times. This chain connects TRBV19 to TRBJ1-5; the match to TRBD1 covers 7 bases. This TCR came from a woman aged 45-65 years with cholangiocarcinoma. The source was peripheral blood, collected from a patient treated with photon-based radiotherapy. This chain's CDR3 is CASSDHRGLNQPQHF. CDR3 bases: TGTGCCAGTAGTGATCACAGGGGCCTCAATCAGCCCCAGCATTTT.